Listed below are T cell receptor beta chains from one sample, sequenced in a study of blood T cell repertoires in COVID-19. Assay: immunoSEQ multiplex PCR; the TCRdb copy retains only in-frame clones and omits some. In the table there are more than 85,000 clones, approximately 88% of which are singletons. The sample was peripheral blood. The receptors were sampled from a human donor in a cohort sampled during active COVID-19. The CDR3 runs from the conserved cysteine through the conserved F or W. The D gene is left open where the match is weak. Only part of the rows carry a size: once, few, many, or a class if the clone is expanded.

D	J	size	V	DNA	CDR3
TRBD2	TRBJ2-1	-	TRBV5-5	TGTGCCAGCAGCTTTGGGACTAGCGGGGCGTCCTACAATGAGCAGTTCTTC	CASSFGTSGASYNEQFF
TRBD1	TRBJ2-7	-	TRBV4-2	TGTGCCAGCAGCCAAGGGGGCACAGGGGGGTGGTACGAGCAGTACTTC	CASSQGGTGGWYEQYF
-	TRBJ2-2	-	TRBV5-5	TGTGCCAGCAGCTGGGGGCGGGGAGGGACCGGGGAGCTGTTTTTT	CASSWGRGGTGELFF
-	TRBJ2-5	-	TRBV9	TGTGCCAGCAGCGTAGGCAGGGGTTTAGAGACCCAGTACTTC	CASSVGRGLETQYF
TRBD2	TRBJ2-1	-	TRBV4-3	TGCGCCAGCAGCCAATCCGGGACTAGCGGCTACAATGAGCAGTTCTTC	CASSQSGTSGYNEQFF
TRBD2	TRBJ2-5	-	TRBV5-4	TGTGCCAGCAGCCCCGGGGGGGCGAATGGTGAGACCCAGTACTTC	CASSPGGANGETQYF
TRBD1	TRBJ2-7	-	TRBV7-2	TGTGCCAGCAGCCCTGGGACAGGGTTGGGCGAGCAGTACTTC	CASSPGTGLGEQYF
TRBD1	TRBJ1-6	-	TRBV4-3	TGCGCCAGCAGCCAAGTTTGGGACAGGGCTAGCTCACCCCTCCACTTT	CASSQVWDRASSPLHF
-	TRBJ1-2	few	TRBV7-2	TGTGCCAGCAGCTTAGACAGGGTCAGGATTAGTGTTGGCTACACCTTC	CASSLDRVRISVGYTF
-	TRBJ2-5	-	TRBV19	TGTGCCAGTAGTAGCCGGGTCCACATCGGGCAAGAGACCCAGTACTTC	CASSSRVHIGQETQYF
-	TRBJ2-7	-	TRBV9	TGTGCCAGCAGCGTAGGGCCAGGGGTCGAGCAGTACTTC	CASSVGPGVEQYF
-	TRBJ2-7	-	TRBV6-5	TGTGCCAGCAGAGATTTGGACAACTACGAGCAGTACTTC	CASRDLDNYEQYF
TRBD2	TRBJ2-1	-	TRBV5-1	TGCGCCAGCAGCGTCAGCGGGGGGGGTTTCAATGAGCAGTTCTTC	CASSVSGGGFNEQFF
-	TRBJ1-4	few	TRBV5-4	TGTGCCAGCAGCTTCTATAATGAAAAACTGTTTTTT	CASSFYNEKLFF
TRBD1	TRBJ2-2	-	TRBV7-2	TGTGCCAGCAGCCAGGGGGCGAACACCGGGGAGCTGTTTTTT	CASSQGANTGELFF
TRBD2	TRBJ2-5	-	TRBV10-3	TGTGCCATCAGCAGCGGGGGGGATTTGGAGACCCAGTACTTC	CAISSGGDLETQYF
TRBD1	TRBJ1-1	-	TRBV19	TGTGCCAGTAGTATAGTATGGACAGGGGGCAGGAGCACTGAAGCTTTCTTT	CASSIVWTGGRSTEAFF
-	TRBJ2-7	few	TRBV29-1	TGCAGCGCCGGGTCTTACGAGCAGTACTTC	CSAGSYEQYF
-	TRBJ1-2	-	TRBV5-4	TGTGCCAGCAGCATAAGGACAGATAACTATGGCTACACCTTC	CASSIRTDNYGYTF
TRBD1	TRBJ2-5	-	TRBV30	TGTGCCTGGAGGGGGACAGCTCAAGAGACCCAGTACTTC	CAWRGTAQETQYF
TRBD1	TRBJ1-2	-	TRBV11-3	TGTGCCAGCAGCTTCAGGGGGTTATATGGCTACACCTTC	CASSFRGLYGYTF
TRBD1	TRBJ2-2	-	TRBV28	TGTGCCATACCCGGGACAGGGGTCCCCGGGGAGCTGTTTTTT	CAIPGTGVPGELFF
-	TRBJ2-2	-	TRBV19	TGTGCCAGTAATCCCCCCCCAGGGAGGTCAACCGGAGGGTTGCTGTTTTTT	CASNPPPGRSTGGLLFF
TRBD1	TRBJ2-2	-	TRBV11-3	TGTGCCAGCAGCCCCGGGGACAGGGGGGCCACCGGGGAGCTGTTTTTT	CASSPGDRGATGELFF
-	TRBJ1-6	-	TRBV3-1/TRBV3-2	TGTGCCAGCAGCCGAACTACAGGGTCAGGAAGGTCACCCCTCCACTTT	CASSRTTGSGRSPLHF
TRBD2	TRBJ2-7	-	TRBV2	TGTGCCAGCAGTTTTAGCGGGGTTTCCTCCTACGAGCAGTACTTC	CASSFSGVSSYEQYF
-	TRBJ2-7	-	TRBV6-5	TGTGCCAGCAGCCAGAGAAGAGACAGGCCCTACGAGCAGTACTTC	CASSQRRDRPYEQYF
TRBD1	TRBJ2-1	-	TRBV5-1	TGCGCCAGCAGCATGGACAGGGTGGGTAACAATGAGCAGTTCTTC	CASSMDRVGNNEQFF
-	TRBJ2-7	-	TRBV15	TGTGCCACCAGCAGAGATCAGGGCTACGAGCAGTACTTC	CATSRDQGYEQYF
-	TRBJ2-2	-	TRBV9	TGTGCCAGCAGCGTAGCCGGGACAAAGCTCACCGGGGAGCTGTTTTTT	CASSVAGTKLTGELFF
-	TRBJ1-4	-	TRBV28	TGTGCCAGCAGTTTAAGGCAGGGAGGCTCTAATGAAAAACTGTTTTTT	CASSLRQGGSNEKLFF
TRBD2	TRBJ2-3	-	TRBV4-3	TGCGCCAGCAGCCAAGATGTGAGCGGGGGGGCTCCAGATACGCAGTATTTT	CASSQDVSGGAPDTQYF
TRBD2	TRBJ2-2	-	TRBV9	TGTGCCAGCAGCGTCCTCCCGGGGGGTACCGGGGAGCTGTTTTTT	CASSVLPGGTGELFF
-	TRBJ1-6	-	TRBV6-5	TGTGCCAGCAGTTCTTACAGGCCAAATAATTCACCCCTCCACTTT	CASSSYRPNNSPLHF
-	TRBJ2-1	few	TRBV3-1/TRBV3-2	TGTGCCAGCAGCCTCTCTGGTTGGCACAATGAGCAGTTCTTC	CASSLSGWHNEQFF
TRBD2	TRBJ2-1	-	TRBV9	TGTGCCAGCAGCGTAGAGGGGAGGGGCTCCTACAATGAGCAGTTCTTC	CASSVEGRGSYNEQFF
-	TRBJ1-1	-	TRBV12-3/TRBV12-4	TGTGCCAGCACCGGGAGGCGGAACGCTGAAGCTTTCTTT	CASTGRRNAEAFF
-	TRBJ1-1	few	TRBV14	TGTGCCAGCAGCCTCGCAGGGTCCACTGAAGCTTTCTTT	CASSLAGSTEAFF
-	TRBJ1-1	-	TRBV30	TGTGCCTGGAGTGCCGGGCACGGAGCGGGGATTTACACTGAAGCTTTCTTT	CAWSAGHGAGIYTEAFF
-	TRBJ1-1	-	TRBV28	TGTGCCAGCATTAGAAACACTGAAGCTTTCTTT	CASIRNTEAFF
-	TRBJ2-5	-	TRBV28	TGTGCCAGCGGGAGCAGGTACCAAGAGACCCAGTACTTC	CASGSRYQETQYF
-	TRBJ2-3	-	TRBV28	TGTGCCAGCAGTTTCCTACCCCGGGAAGATACGCAGTATTTT	CASSFLPREDTQYF
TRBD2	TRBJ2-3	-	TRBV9	TGTGCCAGCAGCCTCCGGGACTATTACACAGATACGCAGTATTTT	CASSLRDYYTDTQYF
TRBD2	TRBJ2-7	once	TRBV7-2	TGTGCCAGCAGCTTAGTTACGGGGGGATCCTACGAGCAGTACTTC	CASSLVTGGSYEQYF
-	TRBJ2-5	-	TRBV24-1	TGTGCCACCAGTGATTTGACACAGGGTGGGGAGACCCAGTACTTC	CATSDLTQGGETQYF
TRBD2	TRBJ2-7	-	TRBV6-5	TGTGCCAGCAGTCAACCTAGCGGGGGGCGTGAGCAGTACTTC	CASSQPSGGREQYF
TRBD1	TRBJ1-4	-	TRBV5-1	TGCGCCAGCAGCTTGGACAGGGGGAATCCGGTCGGTGAAAAACTGTTTTTT	CASSLDRGNPVGEKLFF
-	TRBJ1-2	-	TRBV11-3	TGTGCCAGCAGCCCGGGTGACAGCTATGGCTACACCTTC	CASSPGDSYGYTF
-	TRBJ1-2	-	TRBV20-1	TGCAGTGCCCGGCGGCGGGGCGGCTACACCTTC	CSARRRGGYTF
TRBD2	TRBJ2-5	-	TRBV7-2	TGTGCCAGCAGCTTAGGGGGGGGCCAAGAGACCCAGTACTTC	CASSLGGGQETQYF